The next 15 T cell receptor beta chains were all read from a single sample in a study of human CD8 memory T cell subsets (dated by TCRdb to 2019 to 2021). A Human TCR Profiling Kit was used to prepare UMI-labeled 5' RACE TCRbeta libraries. After TCRdb reprocessed the reads, each CDR3 protein sequence was kept as one row, without DNA. The table for this sample lists around 7,500 distinct CDR3 sequences. The leading ten clones occupy 21% of the sample. The sample was CD8+ T cells from PBMCs. These receptors originate from a human donor in good health.

Judged by frequency, this clonotype is medium-sized (0.01 to 0.1%). The rearrangement links TRBV28 to TRBJ2-1; TCRdb gives TRBD2 as the D gene, but with no DNA this cannot be confirmed. Per the germline V gene, CDR1 is MDHEN and CDR2 is SYDVKM. This CDR3 contains 15 residues. The CDR3 here is CASRRTSGRENEQFF. The entire variable domain, with the rest obtained from reference TRBV28 and TRBJ2-1, is as follows: DVKVTQSSRYLVKRTGEKVFLECVQDMDHENMFWYRQDPGLGLRLIYFSYDVKMKEKGDIPEGYSVSREKKERFSLILESASTNQTSMYLCASRRTSGRENEQFFGPGTRLTVL.

The V call is TRBV4-1, the J call TRBJ1-2. Germline values: CDR1 MGHRA, CDR2 YSYEKL. This CDR3 has 18 amino acids. This CDR3 reads CASSQERGGGWRNYGYTF.

The chain employs TRBV5-4 and TRBJ1-5; as DNA is missing, the TRBD1 call by TCRdb cannot be tested. Germline V CDR1 and CDR2: SGHNT, YYREEE (reference sequence). The CDR3 loop spans 13 amino acids. The CDR3 protein is CASSLAGANPQHF.

The gene calls are TRBV18 and TRBJ1-5; the TCRdb call, TRBD1, lacks DNA for checking. Germline V CDR1 and CDR2: KGHSH, LQKENI. The CDR3 covers 15 residues. The CDR3 is CASSPQEGGNQPQHF.

The gene calls are TRBV12-3 or TRBV12-4 and TRBJ2-4; no DNA is available, so the TRBD2 call from TCRdb remains unchecked. The CDR3 runs to 13 residues. CDR3 region: CASRPSDKNIQYF.

Judged by frequency, this clonotype is medium-sized (0.01 to 0.1%). This chain links TRBV5-8 with TRBJ1-1. This CDR3 has 15 residues. Per the germline V gene, CDR1 is SGHTS and CDR2 is YDEGEE. This CDR3 reads CASSSNLGGGTEAFF.

This sequence joins TRBV3-2 and TRBJ2-7; TCRdb outputs TRBD2, but without DNA this stays unchecked. TRBV3-2 is a listed pseudogene. The CDR3 covers 15 residues. The CDR3 reads CASSQVTGGPIEQYF.

The rearrangement joins TRBV12-3 or TRBV12-4 to TRBJ1-5; TCRdb indicates TRBD1, and absent DNA this call remains unverified. This CDR3 region has 15 residues. The CDR3 sequence is CASSLVPGGNQPQHF.

This clonotype shows up as medium-sized by frequency. The chain joins TRBV4-2 to TRBJ2-7; TCRdb indicates TRBD1, and absent DNA this call remains unverified. From germline, CDR1 is LGHNA and CDR2 YNFKEQ. CDR3 length equals 15 residues. CDR3 residues: CASSQEPGASYEQYF.

The chain joins TRBV11-2 to TRBJ2-7; with no DNA, the TCRdb D assignment of TRBD2 cannot be verified. There are 17 residues in the CDR3. From germline, CDR1 is SGHAT and CDR2 FQNNGV. The CDR3 loop reads CASSFSRGGLDSYEQYF. Complete variable domain (other parts from reference TRBV11-2 and TRBJ2-7): EAGVAQSPRYKIIEKRQSVAFWCNPISGHATLYWYQQILGQGPKLLIQFQNNGVVDDSQLPKDRFSAERLKGVDSTLKIQPAKLEDSAVYLCASSFSRGGLDSYEQYFGPGTRLTVT.

The chain has TRBV7-9 and TRBJ2-1; the TCRdb call, TRBD1, lacks DNA for checking. Germline lookup yields CDR1 SEHNR and CDR2 FQNEAQ (reference sequence). CDR3 length: 17 residues. The chain's CDR3 is CASSPLTGTVSYNEQFF.

The chain couples TRBV6-4 to TRBJ2-3. Germline V gene sequence: CDR1 MRHNA, CDR2 SNTAGT. The CDR3 is made up of 13 amino acids. CDR3 in amino acids: CASSASATDTQYF.

The chain employs TRBV6-4 and TRBJ2-5; TCRdb returns TRBD1, unconfirmable since there is no DNA. Germline values: CDR1 MRHNA, CDR2 SNTAGT. The CDR3 runs 14 residues. This CDR3 reads CASSPGQAQETQYF.

Its frequency marks this clonotype as medium-sized. V gene TRBV20-1 combines with J gene TRBJ2-1; the D call of TRBD1 rests on TCRdb alone, since no DNA is present to check it. The CDR3 consists of 12 residues. The germline V gene has CDR1 DFQATT and CDR2 SNEGSKA (reference sequence). The CDR3 region is CSANLRGDEQFF.

The CDR3 spells CASSPSGTHSYNEQFF. The V gene is TRBV12-3 or TRBV12-4, the J gene TRBJ2-1; absent DNA, TCRdb's TRBD2 call cannot be checked. The CDR3 length is 16 residues.